The rows below give T cell receptor beta chains drawn from one sample of a study of OX40 agonist ivuxolimab in advanced cancers. Profiled with immunoSEQ multiplex PCR; TCRdb holds only in-frame clones, not every one. The sample includes roughly 48,000 clones, about four fifths of them seen just once. The specimen was CD4+ or CD8+ T cells sorted from blood, collected in a trial of the OX40 agonist ivuxolimab. These receptors originate from an adult with an advanced solid tumor such as melanoma, head and neck, liver or kidney cancer. Both conserved end residues are part of each CDR3. Fields, in order: CDR3 DNA, CDR3 protein, V gene, clone size, J gene, D gene. The D gene is left open where the match is weak. The size entry is marked missing in some rows and otherwise reads once, few, many or a size class.

TGTGCCAGCAGCGAAAGCGGGGGGCACGAGCAGTACTTC,CASSESGGHEQYF,TRBV7-2,few,TRBJ2-7,TRBD2
TGTGCCAGCAGTACAGTCGGAGAGTACAATGAGCAGTTCTTC,CASSTVGEYNEQFF,TRBV6-5,-,TRBJ2-1,-
TGTGCCAGCATTGCCGGGGACCAGCCCCAGCATTTT,CASIAGDQPQHF,TRBV6-1,-,TRBJ1-5,-
TGTGCCAGCAGTTCCGGGACTGAGGAGCTGTTTTTT,CASSSGTEELFF,TRBV6-4,-,TRBJ2-2,-
TGTGCCAGCAGCTCCGGGGGTCGCTCCTACAATGAGCAGTTCTTC,CASSSGGRSYNEQFF,TRBV7-2,-,TRBJ2-1,-
TGTGCCAGTAGTCCCCGGGACAGAAACATTCAGTACTTC,CASSPRDRNIQYF,TRBV19,-,TRBJ2-4,TRBD1
TGCGCCAGCAGCCCCCTGGGACTCCCGGGGAACGAGCAGTACTTC,CASSPLGLPGNEQYF,TRBV4-1,-,TRBJ2-7,-
TGTGCCAGATCGGGTGGAAAACTGTTTTTT,CARSGGKLFF,TRBV25-1,-,TRBJ1-4,-
TGTGCCAGCAGCGCGGGAGGCTGGGGGAACACTGAAGCTTTCTTT,CASSAGGWGNTEAFF,TRBV9,-,TRBJ1-1,-
TGTGCTACCTCAAACCCCGGACAGATGTACGAGCAGTACTTC,CATSNPGQMYEQYF,TRBV2,-,TRBJ2-7,-
TGCAGCGTTGACAGGGGGTCGGGGGAGACCCAGTACTTC,CSVDRGSGETQYF,TRBV29-1,once,TRBJ2-5,TRBD1
TGTGCCAGTAGTACCACAGGGCGTCCAGATACGCAGTATTTT,CASSTTGRPDTQYF,TRBV19,-,TRBJ2-3,-
TGTGCCACCAGCAGAGGGGGACAGGCCGGGAACACTGAAGCTTTCTTT,CATSRGGQAGNTEAFF,TRBV15,-,TRBJ1-1,TRBD1
TGTGCCAGCAGTTTTAAGCCCCAGGGGGCCTCCAATCAGCCCCAGCATTTT,CASSFKPQGASNQPQHF,TRBV28,-,TRBJ1-5,TRBD1
TGTGCCAGCAGCTTAACGACAGGAACCGTCTCCACCCACGGCTACACCTTC,CASSLTTGTVSTHGYTF,TRBV5-4,-,TRBJ1-2,-
TGTGCCAGCTCAGGGGACACTGAAGCTTTCTTT,CASSGDTEAFF,TRBV18,once,TRBJ1-1,-
TGTGCCAGCAGTTCCGGGTTTGACACCGGGGAGCTGTTTTTT,CASSSGFDTGELFF,TRBV27,-,TRBJ2-2,-
TGCGCCAGCAGCTTGACCAACTCTGGAAACACCATATATTTT,CASSLTNSGNTIYF,TRBV5-1,-,TRBJ1-3,-
TGTGCCTGGGCAGGGAAAGGCAATCAGCCCCAGCATTTT,CAWAGKGNQPQHF,TRBV30,-,TRBJ1-5,-
TGTGCCAGCAGTTACCAGGACCGACGGTCCGATGAGCAGTTCTTC,CASSYQDRRSDEQFF,TRBV6-5,once,TRBJ2-1,-
TGTGCCAGTAGGGCATCGAGCGGTCTAGGATCCTACGAGCAGTACTTC,CASRASSGLGSYEQYF,TRBV19,-,TRBJ2-7,-
TGTGCCAGCAGTCTCCGGACTAGCGGGAGAGGGGAGCTGTTTTTT,CASSLRTSGRGELFF,TRBV27,-,TRBJ2-2,TRBD2
TGTGCCAGCGAGCGGGGGGACGCGAACACTGAAGCTTTCTTT,CASERGDANTEAFF,TRBV7-2,-,TRBJ1-1,-
TGTGCCAGCAGCTTCTACACAGGGAATGAAAAACTGTTTTTT,CASSFYTGNEKLFF,TRBV7-9,-,TRBJ1-4,-
TGTGCCAGCAGCCCTCCAAGTTCACCCCTCCACTTT,CASSPPSSPLHF,TRBV4-2,-,TRBJ1-6,-
TGTGCTAGTGGTGTACTCGATACGCAGTATTTT,CASGVLDTQYF,TRBV12-5,once,TRBJ2-3,-
TGCAGCGTCGGCGAATTAAGCGGGAGACAGGGCGAGCAGTACTTC,CSVGELSGRQGEQYF,TRBV29-1,-,TRBJ2-7,-
TGTGCCTGGAGTGGAGGTAGGACAGATACGCAGTATTTT,CAWSGGRTDTQYF,TRBV30,once,TRBJ2-3,-
TGTGCCAGCATCCCCGGGGGGGCCTCTGGCACAGATACGCAGTATTTT,CASIPGGASGTDTQYF,TRBV28,-,TRBJ2-3,TRBD2
TGTGCCAGCAGCTTAGACTCCGGGACCCAGCATGGCTACACCTTC,CASSLDSGTQHGYTF,TRBV7-9,-,TRBJ1-2,-
TGTGCCAGCAGTGTTTTAAGGGCAGTCAACACTGAAGCTTTCTTT,CASSVLRAVNTEAFF,TRBV2,few,TRBJ1-1,-